This TCR beta chain emerged from a study of control samples from healthy donors and cancer patients. The junction had 15 bases not matched to a gene; V was cut back by 6 bases and J by 7 bases. The CDR3 extends over 17 amino acids. The germline gives CDR1 MDHEN, CDR2 SYDVKM. Profiled with immunoSEQ multiplex PCR; TCRdb holds only in-frame clones, not every one. Of about 130,000 clones listed, nearly 90% were seen once; the top ten hold roughly 3.2%. The chain carries TRBV28 and TRBJ1-4; 9 nucleotides align to TRBD1. Sequenced material: blood. The source is a man aged 50 to 59 in good health. This CDR3 reads CASSRPPGTGMGEKLFF. As DNA, the CDR3 is TGTGCCAGCAGCCGACCCCCCGGGACAGGGATGGGTGAAAAACTGTTTTTT.